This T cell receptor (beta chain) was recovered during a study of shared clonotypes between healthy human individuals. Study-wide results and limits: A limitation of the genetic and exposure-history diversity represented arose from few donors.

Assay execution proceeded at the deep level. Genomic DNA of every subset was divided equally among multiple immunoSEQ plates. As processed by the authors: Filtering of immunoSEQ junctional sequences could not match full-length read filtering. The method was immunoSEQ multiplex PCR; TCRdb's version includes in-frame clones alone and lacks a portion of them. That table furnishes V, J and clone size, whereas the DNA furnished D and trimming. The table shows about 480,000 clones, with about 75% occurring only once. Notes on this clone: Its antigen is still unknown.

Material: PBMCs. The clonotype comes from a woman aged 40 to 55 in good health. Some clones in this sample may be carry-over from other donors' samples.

The CDR3 loop reads CASRQVNTEAFF. In nucleotides, the CDR3 is TGTGCCAGCAGACAGGTCAACACTGAAGCTTTCTTT. The V gene is TRBV6-6, the J gene TRBJ1-1; TRBD1 might be the D (5 bases). Germline CDR1 is MNHNY and CDR2 is SVGAGI (reference sequence). This CDR3 has 12 amino acids. The V end lost 6 bases, the J end lost 2 bases, and 7 bases lay between the germline ends.